These 4 T cell receptor beta chains were all obtained from the same sample, sequenced in a study of blood T cell repertoires in COVID-19. The method was immunoSEQ multiplex PCR; TCRdb's version includes in-frame clones alone and lacks a portion of them. The sample lists around 160,000 clones, about 77% seen once, with approximately 15% in the top ten. The sample consisted of peripheral blood. Receptor source: a woman at least 80 years old with acute or convalescent COVID-19.

The rearrangement joins TRBV18 to TRBJ1-4; 10 bases align to TRBD1. Germline trimming cut 3 bases from V and 2 bases from J; bases unmatched to any gene: 0. CDR1 KGHSH and CDR2 LQKENI come from the germline V gene. The CDR3 consists of 15 residues. The CDR3 nucleotides are TGTGCCAGCTCACCGACAGGGGGCACTAATGAAAAACTGTTTTTT. It yields the protein CASSPTGGTNEKLFF.

This sequence joins TRBV21-1 and TRBJ1-4; the DNA was not compared with TRBD1, the D call given in the table. TRBV21-1 counts as a pseudogene. This CDR3 spans 16 amino acids. The CDR3: CASTRKHWTALEKLFF. The CDR3 DNA follows: TGTGCCAGCACCCGAAAGCATTGGACAGCCCTTGAAAAACTGTTTTTT.

This chain uses TRBV28 with TRBJ1-6; D is possibly TRBD1 (5 bases). Trimming took 4 bases from V and 6 from J, leaving 16 bases between them. The CDR3 contains 16 residues. Looked up from germline, CDR1 is MDHEN and CDR2 is SYDVKM. The CDR3 DNA reads as TGTGCCAGCAGTTACCCCGGGGGGTCTCTTAATTCACCCCTCCACTTT. Encoded protein: CASSYPGGSLNSPLHF.

In its sample, this clone was seen once. CDR3 amino acids: CASSQASYNEQFF. DNA of the CDR3: TGTGCCAGCAGCCAGGCATCCTACAATGAGCAGTTCTTC. This chain connects TRBV3-1 (or the pseudogene TRBV3-2) to TRBJ2-1; the D is unclear. This CDR3 is built from 13 residues. Germline V lookup: CDR1 LGHDT, CDR2 YNNKEL (reference sequence). V shed 3 bases and J shed 1 base, with 4 bases lying between them.